The next 6 T cell receptor beta chains were all read from a single sample in a study of blood T cell repertoires in COVID-19. Profiled with immunoSEQ multiplex PCR; TCRdb holds only in-frame clones, not every one. Of 70,000 to 90,000 clones listed, roughly 77% are singletons. Sequencing used peripheral blood. The receptor source for this set is a human donor in a cohort sampled during active COVID-19.

This clone has more than one count but fewer than ten. The rearrangement uses TRBV4-3 and TRBJ1-1, with D possibly TRBD1 on 5 matching bases. V was cut by 4 bases and J by 1 base, with 10 bases left in between. The CDR3 runs 14 residues. The germline V gene has CDR1 LGHNA and CDR2 YSLEER. For the CDR3, the DNA is TGCGCCAGCAGCCCACAGGAGTCGAACACTGAAGCTTTCTTT. Translated, it gives CASSPQESNTEAFF.

The chain employs TRBV18 and TRBJ2-7, with 7 bases that match TRBD1. Germline CDR1 is KGHSH and CDR2 is LQKENI. After removal of 2 bases from V and 0 bases from J, the junction contained 7 bases not matched to a gene. This CDR3 comprises 16 residues. In DNA, the CDR3 is TGTGCCAGCTCACCAGGGCAGGGGGTCGGCTCCTACGAGCAGTACTTC. Protein: CASSPGQGVGSYEQYF.

J is TRBJ2-1 and V is TRBV5-1; D not resolved. V shed 4 bases and J shed 1 base, with 6 bases lying between them. The germline V gene has CDR1 SGHRS and CDR2 YFSETQ. The CDR3 spans 13 residues. CDR3 residues: CASSGLSYNEQFF. DNA of the CDR3: TGCGCCAGCAGCGGGCTGTCCTACAATGAGCAGTTCTTC.

This clone was found a few times. The chain uses TRBV7-8 and TRBJ2-6; TRBD2 matches 15 bases. Germline loops: CDR1 SGHVS, CDR2 FQNEAQ. The CDR3 consists of 19 residues. With V trimmed by 2 bases and J by 0 bases, 2 bases remained unmatched. The CDR3 is CASSLRTSGRGSGANVLTF. The CDR3 nucleotides are TGTGCCAGCAGCTTACGGACTAGCGGGAGGGGCTCTGGGGCCAACGTCCTGACTTTC.

The chain combines TRBV19 with TRBJ1-6, with 8 bases that match TRBD1. The CDR3 length is 14 residues. CDR1 is LNHDA, CDR2 SQIVND, per germline (reference sequence). The V and J ends lost 4 bases and 8 bases, in that order; junction bases with no gene match: 4. CDR3 sequence: CASSRTGNYSPLHF. The CDR3 bases are TGTGCCAGTAGTAGGACAGGGAATTATTCACCCCTCCACTTT.

The chain carries TRBV19 and TRBJ1-1, with 7 nucleotides matching TRBD1. Per the germline V gene, CDR1 is LNHDA and CDR2 is SQIVND (reference sequence). J lost 6 bases, V lost 7 bases, and 14 bases had no gene match. The CDR3 runs 15 residues. The CDR3 protein is CASTVTGTSLAEAFF. For the CDR3, the DNA is TGTGCCAGTACCGTGACAGGGACGAGTTTGGCTGAAGCTTTCTTT.